A single sample gave rise to the 27 T cell receptor beta chains below, sequenced in a study of CD8 T cells in Susac syndrome. Roughly 0.45 to 1 ug RNA was reverse transcribed with random hexamers. TCRdb re-called the immunoSEQ multiplex PCR reads with MiXCR, one entry per CDR3 protein. In the table there are 250,000 to 300,000 distinct CDR3 sequences, roughly 85% of which are singletons. Sequenced: CD8+ T cells from PBMCs. The receptors stem from a human donor with multiple sclerosis.

The chain joins TRBV7-9 to TRBJ1-1; 7 nucleotides line up with TRBD1. In germline, CDR1 is SEHNR, CDR2 FQNEAQ (reference sequence). This CDR3 has 14 residues. The V gene end was trimmed by 9 bases and the J gene end by 4 bases; junction bases not matched to a gene: 11. CDR3 in DNA: TGTGCCAGTGAAGGGGGCCCCAGGAGCACTGAAGCTTTCTTT. Translation: CASEGGPRSTEAFF.

The gene calls are TRBV7-9 and TRBJ2-2; 9 bases align to TRBD2. Germline V gene sequence: CDR1 SEHNR, CDR2 FQNEAQ (reference sequence). J was trimmed by 1 base and V by 5 bases; bases with no gene match: 11. CDR3 length: 18 residues. The CDR3 spells CASSATTLAGLNTGELFF. The DNA of the CDR3 is TGTGCCAGCAGCGCCACCACACTAGCGGGTTTGAACACCGGGGAGCTGTTTTTT.

The chain joins TRBV29-1 to TRBJ2-7; D may be TRBD2 (5 bases). The germline CDR1 and CDR2 sequences are SQVTM and ANQGSEA. CDR3 size: 12 residues. V lost 4 bases and J lost 6, with 13 bases in between. The CDR3 DNA reads as TGCAGCGTTGGGGGTCACGGAGGCGAGCAGTACTTC. It specifies CSVGGHGGEQYF.

This chain joins TRBV30 and TRBJ2-2; either TRBD1 or TRBD2 may supply D (6 bases each). Germline CDR1 GTSNPN, CDR2 SVGIG (reference sequence). CDR3 size: 14 residues. CDR3 DNA sequence: TGTGCTTGGGGGGCGGGACCGGCCACCGGGGAGCTGTTTTTT. Protein sequence: CAWGAGPATGELFF.

CDR3 region: CASSSRMTLGLSGANVLTF. CDR3 DNA sequence: TGTGCCAGCAGTTCCCGAATGACCCTGGGACTCTCTGGGGCCAACGTCCTGACTTTC. The gene calls are TRBV6-5 and TRBJ2-6; possible D gene TRBD2, 6 bases. With 4 bases removed from V and 0 bases from J, the gap between germline ends came to 19 bases. CDR3 length: 19 amino acids. Per germline, CDR1 MNHEY and CDR2 SVGAGI.

This chain links TRBV6-6 with TRBJ2-1; 7 bases match TRBD2. The J segment lost 6 bases and the V segment lost 2 bases, leaving 10 bases of the junction unmatched. The CDR3 runs 16 residues. Germline CDR1 is MNHNY and CDR2 is SVGAGI (reference sequence). CDR3 sequence reads: CASSYPKTSLGNEQFF. The CDR3 DNA sequence: TGTGCCAGCAGTTACCCCAAGACTAGCTTGGGCAATGAGCAGTTCTTC.

This chain links TRBV28 with TRBJ2-7, with TRBD1 matching 7 bases. This CDR3 comprises 13 residues. The germline V gene has CDR1 MDHEN and CDR2 SYDVKM. Germline trimming cut 6 bases from V and 3 bases from J; bases unmatched to any gene: 5. In nucleotides, the CDR3 is TGTGCCAGCAGCTATACAGGGGACTACGAGCAGTACTTC. Translation: CASSYTGDYEQYF. Combining the CDR3 with reference TRBV28 and TRBJ2-7 gives the whole variable domain DVKVTQSSRYLVKRTGEKVFLECVQDMDHENMFWYRQDPGLGLRLIYFSYDVKMKEKGDIPEGYSVSREKKERFSLILESASTNQTSMYLCASSYTGDYEQYFGPGTRLTVT.

The genes are TRBV12-3 or TRBV12-4 and TRBJ1-1; D is unclear. With 6 bases removed from V and 11 bases from J, the gap between germline ends came to 13 bases. The CDR3 runs 11 residues. As DNA, the CDR3 is TGTGCCAGCAGCCCGGGATCGCATGCTTTCTTT. Translating it yields CASSPGSHAFF.

This clonotype showed up just once. The CDR3 sequence is CASSEWTSGSGKETQYF. The DNA for the CDR3 is TGTGCCAGCAGCGAGTGGACTAGCGGGAGCGGCAAAGAGACCCAGTACTTC. This rearrangement joins TRBV9 to TRBJ2-5, with 13 nucleotides matching TRBD2. Germline assignment: CDR1 SGDLS and CDR2 YYNGEE. Trimming at V came to 3 bases and at J to 3 bases, leaving 8 bases not matched to a gene. There are 17 residues in the CDR3. Filled out from reference TRBV9 and TRBJ2-5, the complete variable domain reads DSGVTQTPKHLITATGQRVTLRCSPRSGDLSVYWYQQSLDQGLQFLIQYYNGEERAKGNILERFSAQQFPDLHSELNLSSLELGDSALYFCASSEWTSGSGKETQYFGPGTRLLVL.

The chain employs TRBV6-1 and TRBJ1-1; D is unclear. V was cut by 6 bases and J by 0 bases, with 17 bases left in between. The CDR3 contains 16 residues. CDR1 is MNHNS and CDR2 is SASEGT in the germline V gene. The CDR3 DNA sequence: TGTGCCAGCAGCCCCCAGGTCCCATTCATGAACACTGAAGCTTTCTTT. Residues: CASSPQVPFMNTEAFF.

CDR3 sequence reads: CASSLAHELVTEAFF. The CDR3 bases are TGTGCCAGCAGTTTGGCCCATGAATTGGTCACTGAAGCTTTCTTT. The chain recombines TRBV28 with TRBJ1-1; D is uncertain. This CDR3 contains 15 residues. CDR1 is MDHEN, CDR2 SYDVKM, per germline. Trimming shortened V by 3 bases and J by 4 bases, and 15 bases separated the two germline ends.

This sequence joins TRBV28 and TRBJ2-3; D remains unclear. CDR3 length: 12 residues. CDR1 is MDHEN and CDR2 is SYDVKM in the germline V gene. Trimming stripped 2 bases from V and 2 bases from J, with 2 bases between. The CDR3 region is CASSLDTDTQYF. Here the CDR3 DNA reads TGTGCCAGCAGTTTAGACACAGATACGCAGTATTTT. Looking up the rest from reference TRBV28 and TRBJ2-3 gives the full variable domain: DVKVTQSSRYLVKRTGEKVFLECVQDMDHENMFWYRQDPGLGLRLIYFSYDVKMKEKGDIPEGYSVSREKKERFSLILESASTNQTSMYLCASSLDTDTQYFGPGTRLTVL.

The chain recombines TRBV29-1 with TRBJ2-7; perhaps TRBD2 as D (5 bases). The V and J ends lost 1 base and 3 bases respectively, with 10 bases between them. There are 13 residues in the CDR3. Germline values: CDR1 SQVTM, CDR2 ANQGSEA. The chain's CDR3 is CSVEGGQNYEQYF. In DNA, the CDR3 is TGCAGCGTTGAAGGAGGGCAGAACTACGAGCAGTACTTC.

The chain employs TRBV2 and TRBJ1-3; D is unclear. V was cut by 4 bases and J by 8 bases, with 9 bases left in between. This CDR3 region has 12 residues. CDR1 and CDR2 (germline): SNHLY, FYNNEI. CDR3 sequence (DNA): TGTGCCAGCAGTGGGAGGCGAGACACCATATATTTT. Translation: CASSGRRDTIYF. The full variable domain, with the rest looked up from reference TRBV2 and TRBJ1-3, is EPEVTQTPSHQVTQMGQEVILRCVPISNHLYFYWYRQILGQKVEFLVSFYNNEISEKSEIFDDQFSVERPDGSNFTLKIRSTKLEDSAMYFCASSGRRDTIYFGEGSWLTVV.

This sequence joins TRBV19 and TRBJ1-1; the D is unclear. Trimming cost V 3 bases and J 1 base, with 6 bases left between them. Germline V CDR1 and CDR2: LNHDA, SQIVND (reference sequence). The CDR3 consists of 13 residues. The CDR3 spells CASSIFRNTEAFF. Written as DNA, the CDR3 is TGTGCCAGTAGTATCTTCAGGAACACTGAAGCTTTCTTT.

CDR3 amino acids: CASSDSQGALDNEQFF. CDR3 DNA sequence: TGTGCCAGCTCAGACTCACAGGGGGCGCTCGACAATGAGCAGTTCTTC. The gene calls are TRBV18 and TRBJ2-1; 9 bases fit TRBD1. V shed 5 bases, J shed 5 bases, and the junction held 10 bases outside the gene matches. This CDR3 spans 16 amino acids. The germline V gene encodes CDR1 KGHSH and CDR2 LQKENI.

This chain links TRBV3-1 with TRBJ2-1; 10 positions match TRBD2. V was clipped by 1 base and J by 2 bases; unmatched bases: 17. CDR1 and CDR2 from the germline V gene are LGHDT and YNNKEL (reference sequence). The CDR3 covers 21 residues. This chain's CDR3 is CASSQGHGGSGRDGPYNEQFF. The CDR3 nucleotides are TGTGCCAGCAGCCAAGGCCACGGTGGGAGCGGGAGGGACGGGCCCTACAATGAGCAGTTCTTC.

This chain links TRBV5-6 with TRBJ1-6; D unresolved. The CDR3 is 13 residues long. Germline V lookup: CDR1 SGHDT, CDR2 YYEEEE. Trimming shortened V by 3 bases and J by 7 bases, and 8 bases separated the two germline ends. This CDR3 reads CASSWSGNSPLHF. The CDR3 nucleotides are TGTGCCAGCAGCTGGTCCGGAAATTCACCCCTCCACTTT.

This sequence joins TRBV7-9 and TRBJ1-4, with D possibly being TRBD1 (5 bases). CDR3 size: 14 residues. The germline V gene encodes CDR1 SEHNR and CDR2 FQNEAQ (reference sequence). The ends were cut back, 0 bases at V and 15 bases at J, with 17 bases in the middle. This chain's CDR3 is CASSLAGTNEKMFF. CDR3 DNA sequence: TGTGCCAGCAGCTTAGCGGGGACTAATGAAAAGATGTTTTTT.

With regard to this clonotype: One end of the junction does not line up with germline, which may come from a read error. The rearrangement uses TRBV10-3 and TRBJ1-3, with D uncertain. CDR3 size: 16 residues. Germline V gene sequence: CDR1 ENHRY, CDR2 SYGVKD. The CDR3 DNA sequence: TGTGCCATCAGTGCTTCTGTCGCACACTCTGGAGACACCATATATTTT. The encoded protein is CAISASVAHSGDTIYF.

The chain links TRBV24-1 to TRBJ2-1; 7 bases are shared with TRBD2. Germline V gives CDR1 KGHDR, CDR2 SFDVKD. With V trimmed by 2 bases and J by 9 bases, 18 bases remained unmatched. This CDR3 comprises 18 residues. CDR3 DNA sequence: TGTGCCACCAGTGATTCGGGCAGGTGGAGGGAGGGAAAAAGTGAGCAGTTCTTC. Its protein product is CATSDSGRWREGKSEQFF.

The chain combines TRBV7-9 with TRBJ1-1, with TRBD1 identical over 8 bases. J gave up 5 bases and V 6 bases, and 11 bases lay outside the gene matches. The CDR3 is 15 amino acids. Per germline, CDR1 SEHNR and CDR2 FQNEAQ (reference sequence). CDR3 coding DNA: TGTGCCAGCAGTCATGTCGGACAGGGAGGTACTGAAGCTTTCTTT. Its protein product is CASSHVGQGGTEAFF.

The chain is built from TRBV19 and TRBJ2-1, with 11 bases matching TRBD1. Germline V gene sequence: CDR1 LNHDA, CDR2 SQIVND (reference sequence). This CDR3 is built from 15 residues. V was pared by 5 bases and J by 9 bases, with 9 bases of the junction left unmatched. The CDR3: CASSSPGTGGIEQFF. In DNA, the CDR3 is TGTGCCAGTAGTTCCCCCGGGACAGGGGGAATTGAGCAGTTCTTC. The whole variable domain, filled in from reference TRBV19 and TRBJ2-1, reads DGGITQSPKYLFRKEGQNVTLSCEQNLNHDAMYWYRQDPGQGLRLIYYSQIVNDFQKGDIAEGYSVSREKKESFPLTVTSAQKNPTAFYLCASSSPGTGGIEQFFGPGTRLTVL.

The chain is built from TRBV29-1 and TRBJ2-1; 7 positions agree with TRBD2. The CDR3 is 14 residues long. CDR1 and CDR2 (germline): SQVTM, ANQGSEA. V shed 6 bases and J 3 bases; nucleotides not matched to a gene: 8. CDR3 coding DNA: TGCAGCGTGGATCTAGCGGAGAGCTACAATGAGCAGTTCTTC. This codes for CSVDLAESYNEQFF.

The chain has TRBV6-5 and TRBJ2-2; D remains ambiguous. Per germline, CDR1 MNHEY and CDR2 SVGAGI. This CDR3 comprises 17 residues. The germline V and J ends were trimmed by 0 bases and 1 base, with 12 bases remaining between them. The CDR3 DNA sequence: TGTGCCAGCAGTTACTCGATAGTTTCTGTGAACACCGGGGAGCTGTTTTTT. Protein: CASSYSIVSVNTGELFF.

V gene TRBV20-1 combines with J gene TRBJ1-5; 8 bases map to TRBD1. This CDR3 is 14 amino acids long. Germline V CDR1 and CDR2: DFQATT, SNEGSKA (reference sequence). Germline trimming cut 5 bases from V and 4 bases from J; bases unmatched to any gene: 7. DNA of the CDR3: TGCAGTGCTTCAGACCGACAGGGGAATCAGCCCCAGCATTTT. It codes for CSASDRQGNQPQHF.

The rearrangement links TRBV5-1 to TRBJ2-1; D is perhaps TRBD2 (5 bases). Trimming cost V 1 base and J 7 bases, with 9 bases left between them. The CDR3 contains 13 residues. Germline V CDR1 and CDR2: SGHRS, YFSETQ. The CDR3 spells CASSLTSTNEQFF. Here the CDR3 DNA reads TGCGCCAGCAGCTTGACTAGTACGAATGAGCAGTTCTTC.